Each of the 18 T cell receptor beta chains below was sequenced from the same sample in a study of beta chain features in type 1 diabetes. Expressed TCRB transcripts got sequenced, as all isolated RNA was reverse transcribed. Clones were sequenced by immunoSEQ multiplex PCR, and TCRdb holds only the in-frame ones, with some missing. The data contain about 470,000 clones, 30% of them singletons. Sequencing was performed on naive CD4+ T cells from blood. Source of these receptors: a man between 18 and 35 years old in good health.

This clone has a handful of counts. This chain links TRBV30 with TRBJ2-3, with 9 nucleotides matching TRBD1. Germline trimming cut 1 base from V and 3 bases from J; bases unmatched to any gene: 5. CDR1 and CDR2 (germline): GTSNPN, SVGIG (reference sequence). This CDR3 contains 15 residues. This chain's CDR3 is CAWSARTGVTDTQYF. CDR3 bases: TGTGCCTGGAGTGCCCGGACAGGGGTGACAGATACGCAGTATTTT.

V is TRBV5-1 and J is TRBJ2-6; D gene uncertain. V lost 3 bases and J 0 bases, leaving 7 bases between the germline ends. Germline V gives CDR1 SGHRS, CDR2 YFSETQ. CDR3 size: 15 residues. CDR3 residues: CASSSGNSGANVLTF. As DNA, the CDR3 is TGCGCCAGCAGCTCCGGAAACTCTGGGGCCAACGTCCTGACTTTC.

This chain links TRBV5-1 with TRBJ2-5; D is uncertain. There are 13 residues in the CDR3. The ends were cut back, 0 bases at V and 2 bases at J, with 5 bases in the middle. Per germline, CDR1 SGHRS and CDR2 YFSETQ. As DNA, the CDR3 is TGCGCCAGCAGCTTGGTTTTTCAAGAGACCCAGTACTTC. It encodes CASSLVFQETQYF.

This clone came up a few times. The chain joins TRBV9 to TRBJ2-1; 9 nucleotides match TRBD1. Per germline, CDR1 SGDLS and CDR2 YYNGEE. Trimming at V came to 4 bases and at J to 3 bases, leaving 5 bases not matched to a gene. The CDR3 spans 15 residues. The CDR3 bases are TGTGCCAGCAGCCCAGGGACAGGGCTCTACAATGAGCAGTTCTTC. This encodes CASSPGTGLYNEQFF.

V usage is TRBV5-1 and J usage is TRBJ2-5, with D perhaps given as TRBD1 or TRBD2 (6 bases each). The CDR3 sequence is 16 residues long. Trimming stripped 0 bases from V and 5 bases from J, with 17 bases between. Germline-derived CDR1 and CDR2 are SGHRS and YFSETQ. CDR3 sequence (DNA): TGCGCCAGCAGCTTGGCCTATGGAGGGGGTAGTGAGACCCAGTACTTC. This sequence encodes CASSLAYGGGSETQYF.

The chain carries TRBV9 and TRBJ2-1; D remains ambiguous. Trimming stripped 0 bases from V and 12 bases from J, with 13 bases between. CDR3 length: 13 amino acids. Germline CDR1 is SGDLS and CDR2 is YYNGEE. The CDR3 spells CASSVEVPGTQFF. CDR3 nucleotides: TGTGCCAGCAGCGTAGAAGTCCCGGGTACGCAGTTCTTC.

The chain has TRBV11-2 and TRBJ2-4; D gene uncertain. CDR1 is SGHAT and CDR2 is FQNNGV in the germline V gene. Trimming removed 0 bases from V and 8 bases from J, with 2 bases in between. This CDR3 spans 11 amino acids. CDR3 sequence: CASSLDYIQYF. CDR3 DNA sequence: TGTGCCAGCAGCTTAGATTACATTCAGTACTTC.

This sequence joins TRBV29-1 and TRBJ1-1; 7 bases agree with TRBD1. Germline CDR1 SQVTM, CDR2 ANQGSEA. CDR3 length: 14 residues. The junction had 11 bases not matched to a gene; V was cut back by 4 bases and J by 6 bases. The CDR3 loop reads CSVGGPGGAPEAFF. Here the CDR3 DNA reads TGCAGCGTTGGAGGTCCAGGGGGAGCGCCTGAAGCTTTCTTT.

The V gene is TRBV7-9, the J gene TRBJ2-2; a weak D match, TRBD1 (6 bases). With 0 bases removed from V and 0 bases from J, the gap between germline ends came to 8 bases. CDR1 is SEHNR and CDR2 is FQNEAQ in the germline V gene (reference sequence). This CDR3 has 16 residues. The CDR3 protein is CASSLARTANTGELFF. The CDR3, as DNA: TGTGCCAGCAGCTTAGCAAGGACAGCGAACACCGGGGAGCTGTTTTTT.

This clone was seen only a few times. The rearrangement links TRBV21-1 to TRBJ2-7. TRBV21-1 is listed as a pseudogene. The CDR3 spans 14 residues. The CDR3 spells CASSKGVAIREQYF. CDR3 nucleotides: TGTGCCAGCAGCAAAGGAGTGGCGATACGGGAGCAGTACTTC.

This clone was counted only a few times. The chain joins TRBV28 to TRBJ2-1; the D is unclear. The germline V gene has CDR1 MDHEN and CDR2 SYDVKM. The CDR3 covers 16 residues. V gave up 4 bases and J gave up 3 bases, with 16 bases separating them. CDR3 region: CASSSPSAQSYNEQFF. In nucleotides, the CDR3 is TGTGCCAGCAGTTCCCCCTCCGCCCAGAGCTACAATGAGCAGTTCTTC.

J is TRBJ2-7 and V is TRBV30; 8 bases fit TRBD2. Germline values: CDR1 GTSNPN, CDR2 SVGIG (reference sequence). This CDR3 has 13 amino acids. V trimming: 2 bases; J trimming: 2 bases; junction bases outside the gene matches: 2. The CDR3 DNA is TGTGCCTGGAGTCCCGGGGGGGCCTACGAGCAGTACTTC. This sequence encodes CAWSPGGAYEQYF.

This clone was counted a single time. The chain carries TRBV30 and TRBJ2-4, with 11 bases matching TRBD2. The J segment lost 8 bases and the V segment lost 4 bases, leaving 4 bases of the junction unmatched. Looked up from germline, CDR1 is GTSNPN and CDR2 is SVGIG (reference sequence). The CDR3 sequence is 13 residues long. The CDR3 DNA is TGTGCCTGGACTCTGGGACTAGCGGACATTCAGTACTTC. Amino acids: CAWTLGLADIQYF.

This rearrangement joins TRBV7-9 to TRBJ2-2; TRBD1 might be the D (5 bases). The CDR3 covers 14 residues. Trimming removed 3 bases at V and 6 bases at J, with 11 bases between. Germline V lookup: CDR1 SEHNR, CDR2 FQNEAQ (reference sequence). The CDR3 here is CASSFTEGAGELFF. In DNA form, the CDR3 reads TGTGCCAGCAGCTTTACGGAAGGGGCCGGGGAGCTGTTTTTT. Filled out from reference TRBV7-9 and TRBJ2-2, the complete variable domain reads DTGVSQNPRHKITKRGQNVTFRCDPISEHNRLYWYRQTLGQGPEFLTYFQNEAQLEKSRLLSDRFSAERPKGSFSTLEIQRTEQGDSAMYLCASSFTEGAGELFFGEGSRLTVL.

The genes are TRBV14 and TRBJ2-7; 8 bases align to TRBD2. Germline trimming cut 3 bases from V and 2 bases from J; bases unmatched to any gene: 6. The V gene's germline CDR1 is SGHDN and CDR2 FVKESK. This CDR3 has 15 amino acids. CDR3 sequence: CASSQGSGETYEQYF. The CDR3 DNA sequence: TGTGCCAGCAGCCAGGGTAGCGGGGAAACCTACGAGCAGTACTTC. Complete variable domain (other parts from reference TRBV14 and TRBJ2-7): EAGVTQFPSHSVIEKGQTVTLRCDPISGHDNLYWYRRVMGKEIKFLLHFVKESKQDESGMPNNRFLAERTGGTYSTLKVQPAELEDSGVYFCASSQGSGETYEQYFGPGTRLTVT.

The chain recombines TRBV25-1 with TRBJ2-5; no reliable D call. The CDR3 is 12 residues long. Germline CDR1 reads MGHDK; CDR2 reads SYGVNS. The V and J ends lost 4 bases and 1 base respectively, with 4 bases between them. The CDR3 nucleotides read TGTGCCAGCAGTGGAACCCAAGAGACCCAGTACTTC. Translation: CASSGTQETQYF.

The chain recombines TRBV19 with TRBJ2-6, with D hard to call. V was cut by 5 bases and J by 4 bases, with 15 bases left in between. The germline CDR1 and CDR2 sequences are LNHDA and SQIVND (reference sequence). CDR3 size: 16 residues. CDR3 nucleotide sequence: TGTGCCAGTAGTGGGCGAATTGGATCAGGGGCCAACGTCCTGACTTTC. Translated, it gives CASSGRIGSGANVLTF.

As concerns this clone: The sample has other DNA sequences that encode this CDR3 too. V and J are TRBV9 and TRBJ2-5; D is undetermined. V lost 0 bases and J 0 bases, leaving 6 bases between the germline ends. Germline CDR1 and CDR2: SGDLS and YYNGEE. The CDR3 spans 14 residues. Here the CDR3 reads CASSVGPNQETQYF. The CDR3 nucleotides read TGTGCCAGCAGCGTAGGGCCCAACCAAGAGACCCAGTACTTC.